Given below is one T cell receptor (beta chain) in context. The method was immunoSEQ multiplex PCR; TCRdb's version includes in-frame clones alone and lacks a portion of them. The sample consists of approximately 110,000 clones, 55% to 75% of them appearing once. This sample is drawn from a study of blood T cell repertoires in COVID-19. As for the study in general: Collection of acute and convalescent COVID-19 samples took place in the United States, Italy and Spain.

Germline V CDR1 and CDR2: KGHSH, LQKENI. The trim removed 0 bases at V and 0 bases at J, leaving 9 bases unmatched. CDR3 length: 18 amino acids. The sample consisted of peripheral blood. The chain links TRBV18 to TRBJ1-1; 8 nucleotides match TRBD1. This receptor was taken from a human donor with acute or convalescent COVID-19. The donor label of this sample is uncertain. The CDR3 DNA sequence: TGTGCCAGCTCACCACCCGGACAGGGAGTGGGTATGAACACTGAAGCTTTCTTT. Protein product: CASSPPGQGVGMNTEAFF.